The 13 T cell receptor beta chains below come from one sample, sequenced in a study of T cell responses to AZD1222 COVID-19 vaccine. Only in-frame clones appear in the TCRdb table, and some are missing; sequencing was by immunoSEQ multiplex PCR. The sample has around 160,000 clones, 92% seen once. This sample comprised peripheral blood, obtained 28 days after the second AZD1222 dose. These receptors were collected from an adult who received the AZD1222 COVID-19 vaccine.

The chain combines TRBV5-4 with TRBJ2-2; 9 bases map to TRBD1. With 4 bases clipped from V and 3 bases from J, the junction kept 4 bases outside the gene matches. CDR1 SGHNT and CDR2 YYREEE come from the germline V gene (reference sequence). This CDR3 has 15 residues. CDR3 loop: CASSPGTGYTGELFF. DNA for the CDR3: TGTGCCAGCAGCCCCGGGACAGGGTACACCGGGGAGCTGTTTTTT.

V usage is TRBV19 and J usage is TRBJ1-6, with TRBD1 matching 11 bases. Per germline, CDR1 LNHDA and CDR2 SQIVND (reference sequence). Trimming at V came to 6 bases and at J to 9 bases, leaving 4 bases not matched to a gene. The CDR3 is 14 amino acids. The CDR3 sequence is CASSIGTGGSPLHF. In DNA, the CDR3 is TGTGCCAGTAGCATCGGGACAGGGGGTTCACCCCTCCACTTT.

This clone was detected only once. For the CDR3, the DNA is TGTGCCAGCACCCCTATGGGGGGCGCAGAGACCCAGTACTTC. This sequence encodes CASTPMGGAETQYF. The rearrangement links TRBV13 to TRBJ2-5; D might be TRBD1 or TRBD2, each matching 6 bases. CDR3 length: 14 residues. Trimming removed 7 bases from V and 4 bases from J, with 16 bases in between. Germline loops: CDR1 PRHDT, CDR2 FYEKMQ (reference sequence).

This chain links TRBV2 with TRBJ2-1; TRBD2 matches at 12 bases. Trimming cost V 6 bases and J 1 base; bases outside gene matches: 4. Germline V gene lookup returns CDR1 SNHLY and CDR2 FYNNEI. The CDR3 is made up of 16 amino acids. The CDR3 DNA is TGTGCCAGCAGAAGACTAGCGGGGGTTTCCTACAATGAGCAGTTCTTC. It is translated as CASRRLAGVSYNEQFF.

The V gene is TRBV5-8, the J gene TRBJ1-1, with no clear D. The CDR3 is 15 amino acids. V lost 0 bases and J 0 bases, leaving 9 bases between the germline ends. Germline CDR1 SGHTS, CDR2 YDEGEE. The CDR3 nucleotides are TGTGCCAGCAGCTTGGACAGTACTATGAACACTGAAGCTTTCTTT. Translating gives CASSLDSTMNTEAFF.

This chain uses TRBV24-1 with TRBJ2-2; TRBD2 aligns across 8 bases. This CDR3 contains 15 residues. Germline CDR1 reads KGHDR; CDR2 reads SFDVKD. The trim removed 3 bases at V and 6 bases at J, leaving 5 bases unmatched. CDR3 DNA: TGTGCCACCAGTGATGCCGGGACTAGTCCCGGGGAGCTGTTTTTT. It is translated as CATSDAGTSPGELFF.

The rearrangement links TRBV7-2 to TRBJ1-2; the D gene is possibly TRBD1 (6 bases). Deletions cut 5 bases from V and 8 bases from J, with 15 bases between. The CDR3 has 13 amino acids. CDR1 and CDR2 (germline): SGHTA, FQGNSA. CDR3 nucleotide sequence: TGTGCCAGCAGCCACACGGGGGCATACGGCTACACCTTC. Encoded protein: CASSHTGAYGYTF.

This clone appeared a single time. The V and J genes are TRBV3-1 (or the pseudogene TRBV3-2) and TRBJ1-1; D unclear. Deletions cut 5 bases from V and 1 base from J, with 20 bases between. The length of the CDR3 is 17 residues. Germline V gene sequence: CDR1 LGHDT, CDR2 YNNKEL (reference sequence). Here the CDR3 reads CASSISSTYLGNTEAFF. In DNA, the CDR3 is TGTGCCAGCAGCATCAGTTCCACCTATTTGGGGAACACTGAAGCTTTCTTT.

The chain has TRBV6-5 and TRBJ1-1; D not resolved. The length of the CDR3 is 14 residues. The V and J ends lost 2 bases and 0 bases respectively, with 7 bases between them. Germline V gives CDR1 MNHEY, CDR2 SVGAGI. CDR3 coding DNA: TGTGCCAGCAGTTACGCAAATGTGAACACTGAAGCTTTCTTT. This encodes CASSYANVNTEAFF.

The genes are TRBV6-1 and TRBJ2-7, with D perhaps matching TRBD1 (6 bases). The ends were cut back, 2 bases at V and 1 base at J, with 9 bases in the middle. The CDR3 sequence is 14 residues long. Germline assignment: CDR1 MNHNS and CDR2 SASEGT. The chain's CDR3 is CASSEQGQSYEQYF. The CDR3 DNA sequence: TGTGCCAGCAGTGAACAAGGACAGTCCTACGAGCAGTACTTC.

V is TRBV11-3 and J is TRBJ2-3; D not certain. Trimming left V 1 base short and J 2 bases short, with 7 bases between. The CDR3 length is 14 residues. The germline gives CDR1 SGHNT, CDR2 YENEEA. The CDR3 sequence: CASSLGTITDTQYF. The DNA of the CDR3 is TGTGCCAGCAGCTTAGGCACAATCACAGATACGCAGTATTTT.

V and J are TRBV6-1 and TRBJ1-1; maybe TRBD1 (6 bases). CDR1 MNHNS and CDR2 SASEGT come from the germline V gene. Trimming removed 3 bases at V and 9 bases at J, with 17 bases between. This CDR3 has 14 amino acids. The CDR3 bases are TGTGCCAGCAGTGAGTTTCATCCAGGGGCGCAAGCTTTCTTT. As protein: CASSEFHPGAQAFF.

The gene calls are TRBV5-1 and TRBJ2-3; no reliable D call. Germline CDR1 and CDR2: SGHRS and YFSETQ. Trimming removed 6 bases at V and 4 bases at J, with 12 bases between. This CDR3 comprises 13 residues. The CDR3 reads CASNLERPDTQYF. The CDR3 DNA sequence: TGCGCCAGCAACCTCGAACGGCCAGATACGCAGTATTTT.